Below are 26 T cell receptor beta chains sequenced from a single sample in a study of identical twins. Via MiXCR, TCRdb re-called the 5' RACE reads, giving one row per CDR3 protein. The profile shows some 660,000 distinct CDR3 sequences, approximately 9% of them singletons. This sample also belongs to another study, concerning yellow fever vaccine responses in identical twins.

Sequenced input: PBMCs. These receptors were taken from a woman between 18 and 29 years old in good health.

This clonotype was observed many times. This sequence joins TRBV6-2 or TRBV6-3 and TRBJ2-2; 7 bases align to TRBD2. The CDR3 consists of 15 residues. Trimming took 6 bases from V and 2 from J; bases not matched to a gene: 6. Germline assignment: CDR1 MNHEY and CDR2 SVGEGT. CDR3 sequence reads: CASRAGNLNTGELFF. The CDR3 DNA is TGTGCCAGCAGAGCGGGGAACCTTAACACCGGGGAGCTGTTTTTT.

The CDR3 nucleotides read TGTGCCAGCAGTTTGGGACTAGGCGGGGGGCCGACGAATACGCAGTATTTT. Its translation is CASSLGLGGGPTNTQYF. V and J are TRBV12-3 or TRBV12-4 and TRBJ2-3; 8 bases are a match to TRBD2. The CDR3 spans 17 residues. V lost 3 bases and J lost 7; bases outside the gene matches: 15.

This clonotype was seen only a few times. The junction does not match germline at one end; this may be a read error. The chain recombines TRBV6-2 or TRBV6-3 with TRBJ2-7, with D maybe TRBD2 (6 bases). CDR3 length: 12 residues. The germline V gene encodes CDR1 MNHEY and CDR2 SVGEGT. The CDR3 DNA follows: TGTGCCAGCAGTTTTAGCGGTCGCCAGCGTGACTTC. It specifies CASSFSGRQRDF.

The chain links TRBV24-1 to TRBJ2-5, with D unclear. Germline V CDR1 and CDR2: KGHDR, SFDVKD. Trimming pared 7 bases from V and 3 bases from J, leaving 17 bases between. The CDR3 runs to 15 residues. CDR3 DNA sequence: TGTGCCACCAGACGGTCAAGAGCTCCAAAAGAGACCCAGTACTTC. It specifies CATRRSRAPKETQYF.

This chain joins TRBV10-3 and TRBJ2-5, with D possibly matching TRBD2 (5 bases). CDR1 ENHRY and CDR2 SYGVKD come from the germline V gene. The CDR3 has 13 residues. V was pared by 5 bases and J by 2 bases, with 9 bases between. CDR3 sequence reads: CAISPGNQETQYF. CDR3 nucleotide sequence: TGTGCCATCAGTCCGGGAAATCAAGAGACCCAGTACTTC.

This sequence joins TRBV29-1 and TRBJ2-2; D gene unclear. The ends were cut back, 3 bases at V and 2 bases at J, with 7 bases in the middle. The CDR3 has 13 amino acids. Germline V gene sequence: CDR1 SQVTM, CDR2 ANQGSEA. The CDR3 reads CSVEVSNTGELFF. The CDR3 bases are TGCAGCGTTGAGGTTAGCAACACCGGGGAGCTGTTTTTT.

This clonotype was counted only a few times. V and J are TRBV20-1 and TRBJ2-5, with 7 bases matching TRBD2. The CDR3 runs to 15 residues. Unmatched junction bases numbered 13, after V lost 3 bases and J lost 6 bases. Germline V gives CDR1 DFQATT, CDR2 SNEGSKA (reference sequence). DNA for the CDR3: TGCAGTGCTAGGCCCGGGACTACCAATCCGAAGACCCAGTACTTC. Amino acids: CSARPGTTNPKTQYF.

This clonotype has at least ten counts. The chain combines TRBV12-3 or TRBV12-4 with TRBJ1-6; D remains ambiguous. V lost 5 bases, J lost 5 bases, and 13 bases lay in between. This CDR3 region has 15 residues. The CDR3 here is CASSRTVGNNSPLHF. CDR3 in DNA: TGTGCCAGCAGTAGGACGGTGGGCAATAATTCACCCCTCCACTTT.

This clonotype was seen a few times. This CDR3 is CASSPLGLAGGMDTQYF. The CDR3 DNA reads TGTGCCAGCAGCCCCCTGGGTCTAGCGGGGGGAATGGATACGCAGTATTTT. The gene calls are TRBV7-3 and TRBJ2-3, with 11 bases matching TRBD2. Looked up from germline, CDR1 is SGHTA and CDR2 is FQGTGA. Unmatched junction bases numbered 13, after V lost 5 bases and J lost 6 bases. The CDR3 consists of 17 residues. The variable domain in full, with the rest retrieved from reference TRBV7-3 and TRBJ2-3, is GAGVSQTPSNKVTEKGKYVELRCDPISGHTALYWYRQSLGQGPEFLIYFQGTGAADDSGLPNDRFFAVRPEGSVSTLKIQRTERGDSAVYLCASSPLGLAGGMDTQYFGPGTRLTVL.

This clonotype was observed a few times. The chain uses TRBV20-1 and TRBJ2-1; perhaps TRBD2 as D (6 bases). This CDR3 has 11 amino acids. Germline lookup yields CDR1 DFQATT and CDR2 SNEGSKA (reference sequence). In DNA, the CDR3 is TGCAGGTCCGGGACTTACAATGAGCAGTTCTTC. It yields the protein CRSGTYNEQFF.

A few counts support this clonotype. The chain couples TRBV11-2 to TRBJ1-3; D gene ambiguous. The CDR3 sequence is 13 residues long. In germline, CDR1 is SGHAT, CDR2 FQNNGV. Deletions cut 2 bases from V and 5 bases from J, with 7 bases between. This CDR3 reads CASSLPGRNTIYF. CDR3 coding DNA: TGTGCCAGCAGCTTACCAGGACGAAACACCATATATTTT.

DNA of the CDR3: TGCGCCAGCAGCTTGGTCGGCAGATCAACTAATGAAAAACTGTTTTTT. Protein: CASSLVGRSTNEKLFF. V usage is TRBV5-1 and J usage is TRBJ1-4; no clear D. Germline assignment: CDR1 SGHRS and CDR2 YFSETQ. V was shortened by 0 bases and J by 0 bases, with 9 bases between the two germline ends. The CDR3 has 16 amino acids.

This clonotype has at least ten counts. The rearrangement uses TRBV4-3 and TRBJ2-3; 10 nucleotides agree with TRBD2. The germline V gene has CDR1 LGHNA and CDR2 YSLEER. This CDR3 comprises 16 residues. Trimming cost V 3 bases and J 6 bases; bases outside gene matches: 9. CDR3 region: CASSQALAGGWDTQYF. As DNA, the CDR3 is TGCGCCAGCAGCCAGGCATTAGCGGGAGGTTGGGATACGCAGTATTTT.

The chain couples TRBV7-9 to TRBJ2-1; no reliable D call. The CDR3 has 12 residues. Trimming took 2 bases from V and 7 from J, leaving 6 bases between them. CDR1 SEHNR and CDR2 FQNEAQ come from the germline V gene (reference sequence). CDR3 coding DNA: TGTGCCAGCAGCTTATCCCAGAATGAGCAGTTCTTC. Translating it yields CASSLSQNEQFF.

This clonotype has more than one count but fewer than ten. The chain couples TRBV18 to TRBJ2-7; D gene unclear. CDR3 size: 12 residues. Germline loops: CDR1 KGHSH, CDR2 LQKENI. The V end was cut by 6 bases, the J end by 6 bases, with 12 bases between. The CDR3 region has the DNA TGTGCCAGCTCCTCCCTCCCCGGCGAGCAGTACTTC. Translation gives CASSSLPGEQYF.

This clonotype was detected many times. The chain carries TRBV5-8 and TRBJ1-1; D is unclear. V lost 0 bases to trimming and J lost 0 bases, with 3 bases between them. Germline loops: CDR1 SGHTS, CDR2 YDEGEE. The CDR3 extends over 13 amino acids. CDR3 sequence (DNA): TGTGCCAGCAGCTTGGCAGTGAACACTGAAGCTTTCTTT. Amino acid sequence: CASSLAVNTEAFF.

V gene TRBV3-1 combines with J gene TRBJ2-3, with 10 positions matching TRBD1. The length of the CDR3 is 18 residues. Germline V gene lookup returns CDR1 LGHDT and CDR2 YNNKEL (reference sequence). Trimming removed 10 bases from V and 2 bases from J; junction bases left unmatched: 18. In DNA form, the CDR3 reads TGTGCCATCAGTTCCCCGGGTGGACAGGGGGTATTCACAGATACGCAGTATTTT. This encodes CAISSPGGQGVFTDTQYF.

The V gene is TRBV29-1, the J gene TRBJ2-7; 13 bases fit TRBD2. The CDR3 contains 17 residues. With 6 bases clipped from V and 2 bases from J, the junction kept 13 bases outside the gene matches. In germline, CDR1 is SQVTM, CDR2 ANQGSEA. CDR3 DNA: TGCAGCGTCGTACCCGGGACTAGCGGGACAAGCCCCTACGAGCAGTACTTC. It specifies CSVVPGTSGTSPYEQYF.

CDR3 in amino acids: CASSRKSGTPETQYF. CDR3 bases: TGTGCCAGCAGCCGAAAATCAGGGACCCCAGAGACCCAGTACTTC. The rearrangement links TRBV7-8 to TRBJ2-5; TRBD1 or TRBD2 may be the D gene (5 bases each). The CDR3 loop spans 15 amino acids. Trimming took off 5 bases at V and 4 bases at J, with 17 bases between the two ends. Per the germline V gene, CDR1 is SGHVS and CDR2 is FQNEAQ.

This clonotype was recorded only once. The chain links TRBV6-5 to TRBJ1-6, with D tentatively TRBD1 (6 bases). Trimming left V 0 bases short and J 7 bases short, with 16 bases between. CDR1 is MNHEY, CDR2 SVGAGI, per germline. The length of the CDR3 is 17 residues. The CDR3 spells CASSYSNWPGDNSPLHF. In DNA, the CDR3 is TGTGCCAGCAGTTACTCGAATTGGCCAGGGGACAATTCACCCCTCCACTTT.

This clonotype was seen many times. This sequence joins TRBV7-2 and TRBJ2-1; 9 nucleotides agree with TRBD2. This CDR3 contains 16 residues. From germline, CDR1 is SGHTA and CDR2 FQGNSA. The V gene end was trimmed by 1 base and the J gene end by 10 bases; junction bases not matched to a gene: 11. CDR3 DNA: TGTGCCAGCAGCTTAGTGTCTAGCGGGGCCCCACGGGAGCAGTTCTTC. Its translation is CASSLVSSGAPREQFF.

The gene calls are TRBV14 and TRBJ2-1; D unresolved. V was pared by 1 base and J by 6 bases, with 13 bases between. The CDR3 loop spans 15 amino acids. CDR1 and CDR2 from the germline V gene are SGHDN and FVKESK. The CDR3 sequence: CASSQVGGITNEQFF. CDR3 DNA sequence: TGTGCCAGCAGCCAAGTTGGTGGTATCACCAATGAGCAGTTCTTC.

In DNA form, the CDR3 reads TGCATTGAGGGGCTTCCTAGCCTTTACAATGAGCAGTTCTTC. It codes for CIEGLPSLYNEQFF. The chain links TRBV20-1 to TRBJ2-1; D may match TRBD1 or TRBD2 (5 bases each). Germline loops: CDR1 DFQATT, CDR2 SNEGSKA (reference sequence). The CDR3 is 14 amino acids.

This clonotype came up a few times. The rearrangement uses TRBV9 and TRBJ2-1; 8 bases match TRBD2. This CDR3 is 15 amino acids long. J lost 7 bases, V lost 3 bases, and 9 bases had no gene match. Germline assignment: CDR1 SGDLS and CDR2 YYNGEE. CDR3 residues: CASSESGGRGNEQFF. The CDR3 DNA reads TGTGCCAGCAGCGAATCGGGGGGGCGGGGGAATGAGCAGTTCTTC.

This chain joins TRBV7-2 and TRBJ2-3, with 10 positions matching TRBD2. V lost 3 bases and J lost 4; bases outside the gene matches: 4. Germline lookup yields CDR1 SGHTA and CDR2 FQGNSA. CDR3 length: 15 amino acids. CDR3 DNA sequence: TGTGCCAGCAGCTTTCCTAGCGGGAGTTCAGATACGCAGTATTTT. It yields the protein CASSFPSGSSDTQYF.

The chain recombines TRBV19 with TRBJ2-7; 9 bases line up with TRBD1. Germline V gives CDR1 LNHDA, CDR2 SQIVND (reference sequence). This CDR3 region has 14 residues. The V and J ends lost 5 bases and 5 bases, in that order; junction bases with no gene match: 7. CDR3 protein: CASSFRTGVNEQYF. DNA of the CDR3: TGTGCCAGTAGTTTTCGGACAGGGGTCAACGAGCAGTACTTC.